These 16 T cell receptor beta chains came from one sample sequenced in a study of cytotoxic CD8 clonotypes in ibrutinib-treated CLL. Sequencing used immunoSEQ multiplex PCR; TCRdb keeps in-frame clones, though not all of them. The sample contains about 160,000 clones, around 80% of which appear only once. Specimen: PBMCs, collected after 24 months of ibrutinib treatment. These receptors originate from a human donor with chronic lymphocytic leukemia.

This chain's CDR3 is CASSGLAGYNEQFF. For the CDR3, the DNA is TGTGCCAGTAGTGGGCTAGCAGGATACAATGAGCAGTTCTTC. The chain links TRBV19 to TRBJ2-1; D may be TRBD2 (5 bases). The V and J ends lost 5 bases and 4 bases respectively, with 12 bases between them. The CDR3 contains 14 residues. CDR1 and CDR2 from the germline V gene are LNHDA and SQIVND (reference sequence).

The genes are TRBV7-9 and TRBJ1-5, with 7 positions matching TRBD1. Germline CDR1 reads SEHNR; CDR2 reads FQNEAQ (reference sequence). The V segment lost 1 base and the J segment 3 bases; nucleotides outside the gene matches: 15. The CDR3 has 19 amino acids. DNA of the CDR3: TGTGCCAGCAGCTTAGGGCTAGGCGGCAGGGGGGAGCTCAATCAGCCCCAGCATTTT. The encoded protein is CASSLGLGGRGELNQPQHF.

The chain employs TRBV29-1 and TRBJ2-3; either TRBD1 or TRBD2 may fit D (5 bases each). CDR1 and CDR2 from the germline V gene are SQVTM and ANQGSEA. V gave up 8 bases and J gave up 0 bases, with 12 bases separating them. The CDR3 sequence is 13 residues long. As DNA, the CDR3 is TGCAGCTCGGGACGACTTAGCACAGATACGCAGTATTTT. Translating it yields CSSGRLSTDTQYF.

The chain carries TRBV4-1 and TRBJ1-1, with 8 bases fitting TRBD1. The CDR3 contains 16 residues. Germline CDR1 and CDR2: MGHRA and YSYEKL. Trimming removed 6 bases from V and 0 bases from J; junction bases left unmatched: 9. The CDR3 sequence is CASSQDRVGVNTEAFF. CDR3 bases: TGCGCCAGCAGTCAGGACAGGGTGGGAGTGAACACTGAAGCTTTCTTT.

The V call is TRBV2, the J call TRBJ1-2; maybe TRBD1 (5 bases). Germline V gives CDR1 SNHLY, CDR2 FYNNEI. Trimming removed 0 bases at V and 6 bases at J, with 17 bases between. The CDR3 runs 16 residues. The CDR3 nucleotides read TGTGCCAGCAGTGAAGCGGGACTCTTATCGTCCGATGGCTACACCTTC. Encoded protein: CASSEAGLLSSDGYTF.

V is TRBV7-9 and J is TRBJ1-1, with D uncertain. The ends were cut back, 3 bases at V and 7 bases at J, with 15 bases in the middle. From germline, CDR1 is SEHNR and CDR2 FQNEAQ (reference sequence). This CDR3 spans 14 amino acids. The CDR3 region has the DNA TGTGCCAGCAGCTTTGAGGTATCAGATTTTGAAGCTTTCTTT. It encodes CASSFEVSDFEAFF. Full variable domain (rest looked up from reference TRBV7-9 and TRBJ1-1): DTGVSQNPRHKITKRGQNVTFRCDPISEHNRLYWYRQTLGQGPEFLTYFQNEAQLEKSRLLSDRFSAERPKGSFSTLEIQRTEQGDSAMYLCASSFEVSDFEAFFGQGTRLTVV.

The chain uses TRBV7-9 and TRBJ2-3, with D maybe TRBD2 (6 bases). Germline loops: CDR1 SEHNR, CDR2 FQNEAQ (reference sequence). The CDR3 totals 15 residues. Trimming cost V 5 bases and J 0 bases, with 12 bases left between them. Here the CDR3 DNA reads TGTGCCAGCAGCCAAGATGGGACTAGCACAGATACGCAGTATTTT. Protein: CASSQDGTSTDTQYF.

The chain employs TRBV7-2 and TRBJ2-1, with 8 bases identical to TRBD2. V lost 4 bases to trimming and J lost 9 bases; unmatched junction nucleotides: 14. Germline CDR1 SGHTA, CDR2 FQGNSA. This CDR3 spans 16 amino acids. The CDR3: CASSSQRGTLGGEQFF. CDR3 nucleotide sequence: TGTGCCAGCAGCTCGCAGCGGGGGACCCTGGGGGGTGAGCAGTTCTTC. Full variable domain (rest looked up from reference TRBV7-2 and TRBJ2-1): GAGVSQSPSNKVTEKGKDVELRCDPISGHTALYWYRQSLGQGLEFLIYFQGNSAPDKSGLPSDRFSAERTGGSVSTLTIQRTQQEDSAVYLCASSSQRGTLGGEQFFGPGTRLTVL.

The V and J genes are TRBV4-1 and TRBJ2-5; TRBD1 aligns across 8 bases. Germline assignment: CDR1 MGHRA and CDR2 YSYEKL. V was clipped by 1 base and J by 5 bases; unmatched bases: 6. The length of the CDR3 is 15 residues. CDR3 bases: TGCGCCAGCAGCCAAGGGACAGGGAGTGGGGAGACCCAGTACTTC. Translated, it gives CASSQGTGSGETQYF.

This sequence joins TRBV9 and TRBJ2-5; unclear D gene. V lost 0 bases and J lost 6, with 15 bases in between. The CDR3 runs to 15 residues. Germline CDR1 reads SGDLS; CDR2 reads YYNGEE. The CDR3 region has the DNA TGTGCCAGCAGCGTAGGGCCTCACGAGGTCAAGACCCAGTACTTC. It specifies CASSVGPHEVKTQYF. Supplemented by reference TRBV9 and TRBJ2-5, the full variable domain reads DSGVTQTPKHLITATGQRVTLRCSPRSGDLSVYWYQQSLDQGLQFLIQYYNGEERAKGNILERFSAQQFPDLHSELNLSSLELGDSALYFCASSVGPHEVKTQYFGPGTRLLVL.

The chain is built from TRBV6-1 and TRBJ2-4; a possible D gene is TRBD1 (6 bases). Germline loops: CDR1 MNHNS, CDR2 SASEGT. V was cut by 0 bases and J by 1 base, with 25 bases left in between. CDR3 length equals 21 residues. The CDR3 region has the DNA TGTGCCAGCAGTGAAGCCGGTCAAGGGACAAGGCCTGTGGGGGCCAAAAACATTCAGTACTTC. Translation: CASSEAGQGTRPVGAKNIQYF.

V is TRBV5-5 and J is TRBJ2-2; TRBD2 might be the D (5 bases). This CDR3 has 17 residues. With 4 bases removed from V and 3 bases from J, the gap between germline ends came to 19 bases. CDR1 and CDR2 from the germline V gene are SGHKS and YYEKEE (reference sequence). The CDR3 nucleotides read TGTGCCAGCAGCCCCGGACTGATTGATGAGTACACCGGGGAGCTGTTTTTT. This sequence encodes CASSPGLIDEYTGELFF.

The chain employs TRBV29-1 and TRBJ1-1; TRBD1 matches at 9 bases. Germline V gene data show CDR1 as SQVTM and CDR2 as ANQGSEA. The CDR3 sequence is 12 residues long. With V trimmed by 5 bases and J by 4 bases, 2 bases remained unmatched. The CDR3 bases are TGCAGCGTTCGGGACAGGGCCACTGAAGCTTTCTTT. It codes for CSVRDRATEAFF. Full variable domain (remainder filled in from reference TRBV29-1 and TRBJ1-1): SAVISQKPSRDICQRGTSLTIQCQVDSQVTMMFWYRQQPGQSLTLIATANQGSEATYESGFVIDKFPISRPNLTFSTLTVSNMSPEDSSIYLCSVRDRATEAFFGQGTRLTVV.

This clone was recorded once. V is TRBV21-1 and J is TRBJ2-7; the D call in the table, TRBD2, was not verified against the DNA. TRBV21-1 is a recognized pseudogene. The CDR3 sequence is 15 residues long. The CDR3 bases are TGTGCCAGCAACTCGAACCCCGGGACTAGCGGCGAGCAGTACTTC. Translation gives CASNSNPGTSGEQYF.

The V call is TRBV6-4, the J call TRBJ1-1, with D possibly matching TRBD1 (5 bases). The CDR3 covers 17 residues. Trimming stripped 0 bases from V and 5 bases from J, with 19 bases between. Germline CDR1 is MRHNA and CDR2 is SNTAGT. CDR3 nucleotides: TGTGCCAGCAGTGACTCCTTTAAGCAGGGAACGTTTACTGAAGCTTTCTTT. It encodes CASSDSFKQGTFTEAFF.

The CDR3 spells CASSLGGQGTTGELFF. In DNA form, the CDR3 reads TGTGCCAGCAGCTTAGGGGGACAGGGAACCACCGGGGAGCTGTTTTTT. The chain couples TRBV7-9 to TRBJ2-2, with 9 bases lining up with TRBD1. The V and J ends lost 1 base and 4 bases, in that order; junction bases with no gene match: 4. CDR3 length: 16 residues. CDR1 and CDR2 (germline): SEHNR, FQNEAQ (reference sequence). The complete variable domain, with remaining parts taken from reference TRBV7-9 and TRBJ2-2, reads DTGVSQNPRHKITKRGQNVTFRCDPISEHNRLYWYRQTLGQGPEFLTYFQNEAQLEKSRLLSDRFSAERPKGSFSTLEIQRTEQGDSAMYLCASSLGGQGTTGELFFGEGSRLTVL.